The 19 T cell receptor beta chains given below trace back to one sample, sequenced in a study of vaccination and CD4 T cells after COVID-19. No antigen has been identified for these receptors. Treatment noted: approximately 10-day PBMC culture with coronavirus spike peptide pools or control peptides (ViraFEST assay). Before the COVID-19 pandemic (2011-2018), CD4+ T cells were obtained from the unexposed donor. The Oncomine TCR Beta short-read assay was what sequenced the DNA obtained from cultured CD4+ T cells. Each CDR3 protein gets one entry after TCRdb re-called the PCR reads with MiXCR. This sample carries about 1,100 distinct CDR3 sequences, less than 35% of them seen once, and the ten largest clones take approximately 90%. The material sequenced was CD4+ T cells from blood, cultured in vitro. The source of these receptors is a human donor in good health.

This chain connects TRBV14 to TRBJ2-1, with 8 bases fitting TRBD1. Germline V gene lookup returns CDR1 SGHDN and CDR2 FVKESK. Losses at the gene ends were 0 bases for V and 15 bases for J; bases not matched to a gene: 7. The CDR3 contains 13 residues. The DNA of the CDR3 is TGTGCCAGCAGCCAAGACCGGACAGGGCGGCGGTTCTTC. Its translation: CASSQDRTGRRFF.

In its sample, this clonotype was seen a few times. J is TRBJ2-7 and V is TRBV7-2; D gene uncertain. Looked up from germline, CDR1 is SGHTA and CDR2 is FQGNSA. The V end was cut by 0 bases, the J end by 3 bases, with 12 bases between. This CDR3 is 15 amino acids long. The CDR3 bases are TGTGCCAGCAGCTTAGCCTACACCCCGGTCTACGAGCAGTACTTC. Protein: CASSLAYTPVYEQYF.

The gene calls are TRBV29-1 and TRBJ1-2; D may be TRBD1 (5 bases). Germline V gene sequence: CDR1 SQVTM, CDR2 ANQGSEA. Trimming shortened V by 7 bases and J by 2 bases, and 11 bases separated the two germline ends. The CDR3 is 12 residues long. CDR3 residues: CSAGGTNYGYTF. The CDR3, as DNA: TGCAGCGCCGGGGGGACGAACTATGGCTACACCTTC.

The rearrangement uses TRBV2 and TRBJ1-1, with D unresolved. Trimming shortened V by 7 bases and J by 2 bases, and 11 bases separated the two germline ends. There are 13 residues in the CDR3. The germline CDR1 and CDR2 sequences are SNHLY and FYNNEI. The CDR3 DNA sequence: TGTGCCAGCACCCCATGGGGAAACACTGAAGCTTTCTTT. It specifies CASTPWGNTEAFF.

This clonotype was seen more than once but under ten times. V usage is TRBV4-1 and J usage is TRBJ1-2, with 11 bases that match TRBD1. With 3 bases clipped from V and 7 bases from J, the junction kept 4 bases outside the gene matches. Germline assignment: CDR1 MGHRA and CDR2 YSYEKL. This CDR3 has 14 amino acids. The CDR3 region is CASSHGQGARGYTF. Written as DNA, the CDR3 is TGCGCCAGCAGCCATGGACAGGGGGCCCGTGGCTACACCTTC.

This clonotype qualifies as large. This chain uses TRBV7-2 with TRBJ2-2; no clear D gene. The germline V gene encodes CDR1 SGHTA and CDR2 FQGNSA. There are 14 residues in the CDR3. The V gene lost 4 bases and the J gene lost 0 bases, with 6 bases spanning the gap. The CDR3 bases are TGTGCCAGCAGCTCCTTCTCGAACACCGGGGAGCTGTTTTTT. Translation gives CASSSFSNTGELFF.

This clonotype has more than one count but fewer than ten. The chain couples TRBV27 to TRBJ1-1, with 9 bases aligning to TRBD1. Germline CDR1 MNHEY, CDR2 SMNVEV (reference sequence). This CDR3 has 15 amino acids. V was pared by 6 bases and J by 11 bases, with 16 bases of the junction left unmatched. The CDR3 nucleotides read TGTGCCAGCAGCACCCCCTATACAGGGGGCTGGCGTGCTTTCTTT. It translates to CASSTPYTGGWRAFF.

The chain links TRBV7-8 to TRBJ2-1; a possible D gene is TRBD1 (5 bases). CDR3 length: 13 residues. V was pared by 5 bases and J by 10 bases, with 15 bases between. The germline CDR1 and CDR2 sequences are SGHVS and FQNEAQ. CDR3 region: CASSAPGKREQFF. DNA for the CDR3: TGTGCCAGCAGCGCCCCAGGGAAGAGAGAGCAGTTCTTC.

The chain has TRBV19 and TRBJ2-1, with 7 bases that match TRBD2. Germline trimming cut 6 bases from V and 5 bases from J; bases unmatched to any gene: 7. The CDR3 is made up of 14 amino acids. Germline V lookup: CDR1 LNHDA, CDR2 SQIVND (reference sequence). For the CDR3, the DNA is TGTGCCAGTAGGAGAGCGGGGTCGGACAATGAGCAGTTCTTC. As protein: CASRRAGSDNEQFF.

V gene TRBV7-3 combines with J gene TRBJ2-6; the match to TRBD1 covers 8 bases. V was clipped by 5 bases and J by 0 bases; unmatched bases: 12. From germline, CDR1 is SGHTA and CDR2 FQGTGA. The CDR3 is 19 amino acids. This chain's CDR3 is CASSPIPGQGSSGANVLTF. In DNA, the CDR3 is TGTGCCAGCAGCCCCATCCCCGGACAGGGAAGCTCTGGGGCCAACGTCCTGACTTTC.

The genes are TRBV12-3 or TRBV12-4 and TRBJ1-2, with D perhaps matching TRBD1 (5 bases). This CDR3 has 13 amino acids. Trimming cost V 9 bases and J 8 bases, with 19 bases left between them. The CDR3 DNA reads TGTGCCAGTACCCGGGAGGGGACCTTAGGCTACACCTTC. Its protein product is CASTREGTLGYTF.

V usage is TRBV7-9 and J usage is TRBJ1-1, with unresolved D. CDR3 length equals 15 residues. The V gene's germline CDR1 is SEHNR and CDR2 FQNEAQ (reference sequence). The V end lost 0 bases, the J end lost 1 base, and 9 bases lay between the germline ends. CDR3 in DNA: TGTGCCAGCAGCTTAGCGCTACGGCCGAACACTGAAGCTTTCTTT. Residues: CASSLALRPNTEAFF.

This clonotype was observed a handful of times. The chain has TRBV20-1 and TRBJ1-5; TRBD1 might be the D (6 bases). Germline loops: CDR1 DFQATT, CDR2 SNEGSKA (reference sequence). The V gene lost 5 bases and the J gene lost 0 bases, with 14 bases spanning the gap. The CDR3 runs to 15 residues. This chain's CDR3 is CSAQGQIYSNQPQHF. DNA for the CDR3: TGCAGTGCTCAGGGGCAAATCTATAGCAATCAGCCCCAGCATTTT.

The chain carries TRBV6-5 and TRBJ1-1; D unresolved. The CDR3 has 13 amino acids. With 0 bases removed from V and 4 bases from J, the gap between germline ends came to 6 bases. The V gene's germline CDR1 is MNHEY and CDR2 SVGAGI. CDR3 nucleotides: TGTGCCAGCAGTTACTCGTTGTCCACTGAAGCTTTCTTT. This translates into CASSYSLSTEAFF.

This clonotype was picked up a small number of times. The DNA for the CDR3 is TGTGCCACCAGTGATCCGGGACAGGGGTCTAACACCGGGGAGCTGTTTTTT. Encoded protein: CATSDPGQGSNTGELFF. J is TRBJ2-2 and V is TRBV24-1, with 10 bases that match TRBD1. CDR1 and CDR2 from the germline V gene are KGHDR and SFDVKD. V lost 3 bases, J lost 2 bases, and 5 bases stayed unmatched. CDR3 size: 17 residues.

V is TRBV5-1 and J is TRBJ1-2; TRBD1 agrees at 8 bases. V shed 0 bases and J 0 bases; nucleotides not matched to a gene: 1. The CDR3 has 15 residues. The germline CDR1 and CDR2 sequences are SGHRS and YFSETQ. The CDR3 loop is CASSLDRGSNYGYTF. CDR3 bases: TGCGCCAGCAGCTTGGACAGGGGGTCTAACTATGGCTACACCTTC.

This clonotype came up a few times. The chain employs TRBV20-1 and TRBJ2-5; 10 nucleotides align to TRBD2. The CDR3 is made up of 15 amino acids. CDR1 is DFQATT, CDR2 SNEGSKA, per germline (reference sequence). The J segment lost 2 bases and the V segment lost 0 bases, leaving 3 bases of the junction unmatched. The CDR3 is CSARDRTSGQETQYF. CDR3 DNA sequence: TGCAGTGCTAGAGACCGGACTAGCGGACAAGAGACCCAGTACTTC.

In DNA form, the CDR3 reads TGTGCCAGCAGCTTAGTGCTTGCGGGGGCAGATACGCAGTATTTT. Translating it yields CASSLVLAGADTQYF. The rearrangement links TRBV11-2 to TRBJ2-3; 7 bases are a match to TRBD2. Germline CDR1 is SGHAT and CDR2 is FQNNGV. The V gene end was trimmed by 1 base and the J gene end by 4 bases; junction bases not matched to a gene: 5. This CDR3 contains 15 residues.

This clonotype was recorded a few times. This chain connects TRBV7-8 to TRBJ2-7; TRBD1 agrees at 8 bases. CDR1 is SGHVS and CDR2 is FQNEAQ in the germline V gene. This CDR3 has 15 amino acids. The V gene end was trimmed by 1 base and the J gene end by 7 bases; junction bases not matched to a gene: 9. Here the CDR3 DNA reads TGTGCCAGCAGCTTAGGGCCCAGGGGGCGCGGAGAGCAGTACTTC. Translation gives CASSLGPRGRGEQYF.